The clone carrying this TCR beta chain was seen only a few times. What it binds is unknown. Germline CDR1 LNHDA, CDR2 SQIVND (reference sequence). V was shortened by 5 bases and J by 4 bases, with 9 bases between the two germline ends. The CDR3 totals 12 residues. Controls had myeloablative marrow grafts with methotrexate and calcineurin inhibitor, sampled at 1 year. This entry belongs to a study of T cells after posttransplantation cyclophosphamide. The repertoire was sequenced with immunoSEQ multiplex PCR; TCRdb's copy has only in-frame clones and lacks some. The table records 10,000 to 15,000 clones, approximately 81% of them present only once. Whole-study results and caveats: Blood and skin or GI T cell repertoires showed limited TRB overlap.

The sequencing used PBMCs, collected around 350 days after allogeneic stem cell transplant with calcineurin inhibitor and methotrexate. The J gene is TRBJ2-7, the V gene TRBV19; D might be TRBD1 (6 bases). This clonotype originated in a male patient aged 25 to 39 who received an allogeneic stem cell transplant from an unrelated donor, was CMV-positive, and had acute GVHD only. Among the T cells, some may be from the graft donor. This CDR3 reads CASSSRGYEQYF. The CDR3, as DNA: TGTGCCAGTAGTTCCAGGGGTTACGAGCAGTACTTC.